A single sample gave rise to the 25 T cell receptor beta chains below, sequenced in a study of shared clonotypes between healthy human individuals. Clones were sequenced by immunoSEQ multiplex PCR, and TCRdb holds only the in-frame ones, with some missing. Among millions of clones listed, 95% were seen once. The sample comprised naive CD4+ T cells sorted from blood. Subset in this sample: CD45RA+ positively selected. These receptors all stem from a man aged 18 to 29 in good health.

The CDR3 bases are TGTGCCAGTAGTATAGGACTAGCTACCGGGGAGCTGTTTTTT. This encodes CASSIGLATGELFF. The V and J genes are TRBV19 and TRBJ2-2; 7 positions match TRBD2. CDR3 length equals 14 residues. V lost 1 base, J lost 5 bases, and 1 base stayed unmatched. CDR1 and CDR2 (germline): LNHDA, SQIVND (reference sequence).

A note on this clone: Distinct nucleotide sequences in the sample also encode this CDR3. The chain couples TRBV18 to TRBJ2-1; TRBD2 matches 13 bases. V lost 0 bases, J lost 7 bases, and 3 bases stayed unmatched. Germline V gene data show CDR1 as KGHSH and CDR2 as LQKENI. This CDR3 has 16 residues. Written as DNA, the CDR3 is TGTGCCAGCTCACCACCGGGACTAGCGGGATCAAATGAGCAGTTCTTC. This gives the protein CASSPPGLAGSNEQFF.

The rearrangement links TRBV5-1 to TRBJ1-2, with 7 nucleotides matching TRBD1. CDR3 length: 14 amino acids. The germline gives CDR1 SGHRS, CDR2 YFSETQ. V trimming: 0 bases; J trimming: 4 bases; junction bases outside the gene matches: 3. The CDR3, as DNA: TGCGCCAGCAGCTTGGTGACAGGGCCCTATGGCTACACCTTC. Its translation is CASSLVTGPYGYTF.

Turning to this clone: Other nucleotide sequences in the sample specify the same CDR3. J is TRBJ1-2 and V is TRBV6-1, with D uncertain. The germline V gene has CDR1 MNHNS and CDR2 SASEGT. The CDR3 is made up of 10 amino acids. The V and J ends lost 3 bases and 6 bases respectively, with 2 bases between them. The CDR3, as DNA: TGTGCCAGCAGTGAGGATGGCTACACCTTC. Translation: CASSEDGYTF.

The V and J genes are TRBV30 and TRBJ1-4, with D possibly TRBD1 on 5 matching bases. This CDR3 comprises 15 residues. The V gene lost 0 bases and the J gene lost 8 bases, with 16 bases spanning the gap. CDR1 is GTSNPN, CDR2 SVGIG, per germline (reference sequence). The CDR3 sequence: CAWSVLSGPREKLFF. In DNA form, the CDR3 reads TGTGCCTGGAGTGTACTATCGGGACCGAGGGAAAAACTGTTTTTT. Looking up the rest from reference TRBV30 and TRBJ1-4 gives the full variable domain: SQTIHQWPATLVQPVGSPLSLECTVEGTSNPNLYWYRQAAGRGLQLLFYSVGIGQISSEVPQNLSASRPQDRQFILSSKKLLLSDSGFYLCAWSVLSGPREKLFFGSGTQLSVL.

The rearrangement uses TRBV21-1 and TRBJ2-7; TRBD1 is taken as the D call from the table, unchecked against the DNA. TRBV21-1 is marked as a pseudogene. The CDR3 is made up of 17 amino acids. CDR3 loop: CASSPNDSSTGSYEQYF. Here the CDR3 DNA reads TGTGCCAGCAGCCCTAATGATTCCTCGACAGGGTCCTACGAGCAGTACTTC.

The chain combines TRBV6-5 with TRBJ1-1; D not certain. Germline lookup yields CDR1 MNHEY and CDR2 SVGAGI. The CDR3 totals 14 residues. Deletions cut 5 bases from V and 0 bases from J, with 10 bases between. In DNA form, the CDR3 reads TGTGCCAGCAGTGAACCTTCCATGAACACTGAAGCTTTCTTT. This gives the protein CASSEPSMNTEAFF.

Turning to this clone: At one end, the junction sequence differs from germline, possibly due to a read error. This sequence joins TRBV10-3 and TRBJ2-1; D gene ambiguous. This CDR3 contains 14 residues. Looked up from germline, CDR1 is ENHRY and CDR2 is SYGVKD. CDR3 region: CAISESYSDNEQFF. CDR3 DNA sequence: TGTGCCATCAGTGAGTCGTACTCCGACAATGAGCAGTTCTTC.

Concerning this clone: The sample holds other DNA sequences that translate to the same CDR3. CDR3 DNA sequence: TGCGCCAGCAGCTTGGATCACACCGGGGAGCTGTTTTTT. It is translated as CASSLDHTGELFF. The chain is built from TRBV5-1 and TRBJ2-2, with D unclear. CDR1 SGHRS and CDR2 YFSETQ come from the germline V gene. V was clipped by 0 bases and J by 3 bases, with 3 bases between them. The CDR3 runs to 13 residues. Complete variable domain (other parts from reference TRBV5-1 and TRBJ2-2): KAGVTQTPRYLIKTRGQQVTLSCSPISGHRSVSWYQQTPGQGLQFLFEYFSETQRNKGNFPGRFSGRQFSNSRSEMNVSTLELGDSALYLCASSLDHTGELFFGEGSRLTVL.

The genes are TRBV2 and TRBJ2-5; 10 nucleotides align to TRBD2. This CDR3 is built from 17 residues. Per the germline V gene, CDR1 is SNHLY and CDR2 is FYNNEI. V lost 1 base, J lost 1 base, and 6 bases stayed unmatched. CDR3 nucleotides: TGTGCCAGCAGTGAAGACTGGCTAGCGGGGGCCCAAGAGACCCAGTACTTC. Its translation: CASSEDWLAGAQETQYF.

The J gene is TRBJ1-5, the V gene TRBV6-6, with 7 positions matching TRBD1. The germline gives CDR1 MNHNY, CDR2 SVGAGI (reference sequence). The CDR3 is 14 amino acids. The V segment lost 6 bases and the J segment 4 bases; nucleotides outside the gene matches: 6. Here the CDR3 reads CASSHPGGNQPQHF. CDR3 bases: TGTGCCAGCAGCCACCCAGGGGGGAATCAGCCCCAGCATTTT.

This clone showed up just once. The V call is TRBV7-2, the J call TRBJ1-6; D unresolved. Between the trimmed V and J ends, which lost 5 bases and 0 bases, there was a span of 11 bases. CDR3 size: 16 residues. Per the germline V gene, CDR1 is SGHTA and CDR2 is FQGNSA. The CDR3 coding sequence is TGTGCCAGCAGCGATCACCCGAGCTCCTATAATTCACCCCTCCACTTT. This translates into CASSDHPSSYNSPLHF.

The J gene is TRBJ2-3, the V gene TRBV7-2; no reliable D call. Trimming took 5 bases from V and 2 from J, leaving 5 bases between them. The CDR3 loop spans 12 amino acids. Germline V gene data show CDR1 as SGHTA and CDR2 as FQGNSA. CDR3 sequence reads: CASSQLTDTQYF. The CDR3 DNA reads as TGTGCCAGCAGCCAACTCACAGATACGCAGTATTTT.

The CDR3 region is CASRHDSLLTQYF. The DNA for the CDR3 is TGTGCCAGCAGACACGACAGCCTGTTAACCCAGTACTTC. The gene calls are TRBV27 and TRBJ2-5; perhaps TRBD1 as D (5 bases). Germline V gives CDR1 MNHEY, CDR2 SMNVEV (reference sequence). Between the trimmed V and J ends, which lost 6 bases and 8 bases, there was a span of 16 bases. The CDR3 is 13 residues long.

The chain couples TRBV7-9 to TRBJ2-2, with unresolved D. The germline CDR1 and CDR2 sequences are SEHNR and FQNEAQ (reference sequence). The CDR3 length is 15 residues. V lost 2 bases, J lost 0 bases, and 7 bases lay in between. The CDR3 sequence is CASSLSTTNTGELFF. The CDR3 bases are TGTGCCAGCAGCTTATCAACAACGAACACCGGGGAGCTGTTTTTT.

The CDR3: CAWSLLRDLRTF. In DNA, the CDR3 is TGTGCCTGGAGTCTCCTCCGGGACCTCCGCACCTTC. The V gene is TRBV30, the J gene TRBJ1-2; possible D gene TRBD1, 5 bases. Looked up from germline, CDR1 is GTSNPN and CDR2 is SVGIG (reference sequence). The CDR3 is made up of 12 amino acids. V lost 2 bases to trimming and J lost 13 bases, with 17 bases between them.

This rearrangement joins TRBV10-3 to TRBJ2-1, with D possibly being TRBD2 (6 bases). The V end lost 3 bases, the J end lost 6 bases, and 9 bases lay between the germline ends. CDR3 length: 13 amino acids. The V gene's germline CDR1 is ENHRY and CDR2 SYGVKD. As DNA, the CDR3 is TGTGCCATCAGTGAACTAGCAGCCAATGAGCAGTTCTTC. Translation: CAISELAANEQFF.

The rearrangement uses TRBV10-3 and TRBJ2-3; 7 bases are a match to TRBD2. Germline-derived CDR1 and CDR2 are ENHRY and SYGVKD. Losses at the gene ends were 0 bases for V and 3 bases for J; bases not matched to a gene: 9. CDR3 length: 17 amino acids. This CDR3 reads CAISESRGERGTDTQYF. CDR3 DNA: TGTGCCATCAGTGAGTCCCGGGGGGAACGCGGGACAGATACGCAGTATTTT.

In regard to this clone: Distinct nucleotide sequences in the sample also encode this CDR3. This chain joins TRBV30 and TRBJ1-5; D remains unclear. V was cut by 0 bases and J by 3 bases, with 6 bases left in between. CDR1 and CDR2 (germline): GTSNPN, SVGIG (reference sequence). This CDR3 is built from 13 residues. CDR3 in DNA: TGTGCCTGGAGTGTAACAGTCAATCAGCCCCAGCATTTT. Its translation: CAWSVTVNQPQHF. The full variable domain, in which reference TRBV30 and TRBJ1-5 provide the parts outside the CDR3, is SQTIHQWPATLVQPVGSPLSLECTVEGTSNPNLYWYRQAAGRGLQLLFYSVGIGQISSEVPQNLSASRPQDRQFILSSKKLLLSDSGFYLCAWSVTVNQPQHFGDGTRLSIL.

This sequence joins TRBV5-1 and TRBJ2-5; 9 nucleotides align to TRBD2. V gave up 0 bases and J gave up 5 bases; unmatched junction bases: 11. The CDR3 contains 17 residues. Germline CDR1 and CDR2: SGHRS and YFSETQ. CDR3 nucleotides: TGCGCCAGCAGCTTGGGCGCGACTAGCGGAGGGACGGAGACCCAGTACTTC. Its translation: CASSLGATSGGTETQYF.

The chain is built from TRBV2 and TRBJ2-7, with 8 bases identical to TRBD1. V gave up 8 bases and J gave up 8 bases; unmatched junction bases: 14. CDR1 and CDR2 (germline): SNHLY, FYNNEI. The CDR3 sequence is 14 residues long. CDR3 nucleotide sequence: TGTGCCAGCCTCGCCCCGGACAGGGAGATCCAGCAGTACTTC. It specifies CASLAPDREIQQYF.

This clone was recorded once. The V gene is TRBV5-1, the J gene TRBJ2-2; TRBD2 matches 7 bases. The CDR3 extends over 15 amino acids. Unmatched junction bases numbered 6, after V lost 2 bases and J lost 5 bases. Germline assignment: CDR1 SGHRS and CDR2 YFSETQ. The CDR3 sequence is CASSFPAGETGELFF. CDR3 sequence (DNA): TGCGCCAGCAGCTTTCCCGCGGGAGAAACCGGGGAGCTGTTTTTT.

The gene calls are TRBV10-3 and TRBJ2-7; D remains ambiguous. This CDR3 has 13 residues. V lost 0 bases to trimming and J lost 5 bases, with 8 bases between them. CDR1 ENHRY and CDR2 SYGVKD come from the germline V gene. The CDR3 is CAISESKLHEQYF. As DNA, the CDR3 is TGTGCCATCAGTGAGTCGAAGCTGCACGAGCAGTACTTC.

This chain connects TRBV4-1 to TRBJ2-4, with D possibly TRBD1 on 8 matching bases. The CDR3 has 15 amino acids. Germline assignment: CDR1 MGHRA and CDR2 YSYEKL. V was cut by 4 bases and J by 5 bases, with 15 bases left in between. CDR3 coding DNA: TGCGCCAGCAGCCTACGACAGGGGAGGGAAAACATTCAGTACTTC. Amino acids: CASSLRQGRENIQYF.

CDR3 DNA: TGTGCCAGCAGGACCCATCTAGCCAAAAACATTCAGTACTTC. Protein: CASRTHLAKNIQYF. The chain couples TRBV6-6 to TRBJ2-4; the D is unclear. Germline CDR1 is MNHNY and CDR2 is SVGAGI (reference sequence). The CDR3 is 14 residues long. V was clipped by 6 bases and J by 0 bases, with 9 bases between them.